Below, one T cell receptor beta chain is given with its context. This specimen comes from a study of blood T cell repertoires in COVID-19. Looking at the study overall: COVID-19 samples collected from the United States, Italy and Spain covered acute and convalescent phases. PBMCs, B-cell-depleted T cells, or T cells were the source of the cDNA or gDNA that made up the material.

Looked up from germline, CDR1 is MDHEN and CDR2 is SYDVKM. The CDR3 has 16 residues. V dropped 1 base and J dropped 2; count of bases not matched to a gene: 7. In the original workflow: How many nucleated cells were present was estimated from reference gene primer amplification. Method: immunoSEQ multiplex PCR; TCRdb's copy keeps in-frame clones and lacks some. The V and J calls and clone size are taken from that table; D and trimming were inferred from the DNA. This sample has approximately 280,000 clones, with approximately 89% found just once. This clonotype originated in a woman aged 18-29 years who had recovered from COVID-19. The sequencing input was PBMCs or T cells enriched from blood (not recorded which). V is TRBV28 and J is TRBJ2-7; 8 nucleotides match TRBD1. As DNA, the CDR3 is TGTGCCAGCAGTTTATCGAAGACAGGGGCCGCCTACGAGCAGTACTTC. Its protein product is CASSLSKTGAAYEQYF.